The clone carrying this TCR beta chain came up many times. Its antigen is not identified. The sample is drawn from a study of Graves' ophthalmopathy and Graves' hyperthyroidism. Background on the study: Stable hyperthyroidism meant no progression to ophthalmopathy within 18 months of follow-up.

CDR3 length: 17 amino acids. Trimming cost V 6 bases and J 4 bases; bases outside gene matches: 14. Germline CDR1 and CDR2: LNHDA and SQIVND (reference sequence). Overall study results and limits: Thyroid clonotypes that were expanded above 0.001 frequency mostly also appeared in blood. A 13-signature model separated ophthalmopathy from stable hyperthyroidism, almost 90% sensitivity, roughly 80% specificity.

Uncontrolled infections, other autoimmune diseases, pregnancy or lactation barred patients from enrollment. Amplification of the TCR beta CDR3 regions used RNA transcripts (as template). RT-PCR was first run with HTBI primers, then multiplex PCR in a second round. TCRdb processed the multiplex PCR reads anew with MiXCR; each CDR3 protein has one entry. The sample lists over a million distinct CDR3 sequences; about two fifths were seen once. This clonotype was obtained from an adult man with Graves' hyperthyroidism. The V and J genes are TRBV19 and TRBJ1-1; 10 nucleotides align to TRBD1. The sequencing sample was made of peripheral blood or thyroid tissue (not recorded which). CDR3 region: CASRPSFWGQGSTEAFF. The CDR3 DNA is TGTGCCAGTAGACCGTCTTTCTGGGGACAGGGGAGCACTGAAGCTTTCTTT.